Presented here are 20 T cell receptor beta chains from one specimen sequenced in a study of cytomegalovirus exposure and HLA in healthy donors. PCR primers comprised 60 Vbeta and 13 Jbeta primers. Assay: immunoSEQ multiplex PCR; the TCRdb copy retains only in-frame clones and omits some. This sample's table has around 200,000 clones. The sequenced material came from PBMCs. The receptors stem from a girl aged 2 to 10 in good health and CMV-seropositive.

The J gene is TRBJ2-1, the V gene TRBV29-1; 14 bases fit TRBD2. The CDR3 is 14 amino acids. Unmatched junction bases numbered 13, after V lost 6 bases and J lost 15 bases. Germline CDR1 and CDR2: SQVTM and ANQGSEA. CDR3 protein: CSVTKLGLAGDSFF. Here the CDR3 DNA reads TGCAGCGTGACTAAACTGGGACTAGCGGGAGATTCGTTCTTC.

The chain uses TRBV19 and TRBJ1-1; no clear D. The germline V gene encodes CDR1 LNHDA and CDR2 SQIVND (reference sequence). The V end lost 4 bases, the J end lost 0 bases, and 6 bases lay between the germline ends. This CDR3 is 13 amino acids long. CDR3 DNA: TGTGCCAGTAGTAACAGCATGAACACTGAAGCTTTCTTT. The encoded protein is CASSNSMNTEAFF.

The V gene is TRBV28, the J gene TRBJ2-1, with D maybe TRBD1 (6 bases). This CDR3 has 13 amino acids. Trimming took off 6 bases at V and 5 bases at J, with 11 bases between the two ends. Germline V lookup: CDR1 MDHEN, CDR2 SYDVKM. CDR3 coding DNA: TGTGCCAGCAGCCACCGGGACAACAATGAGCAGTTCTTC. This translates into CASSHRDNNEQFF.

This chain joins TRBV28 and TRBJ1-2, with no clear D. This CDR3 is 12 amino acids long. V was cut by 6 bases and J by 4 bases, with 9 bases left in between. The germline V gene has CDR1 MDHEN and CDR2 SYDVKM. The CDR3: CASSRQGYGYTF. The CDR3 DNA reads as TGTGCCAGCAGCCGACAAGGCTATGGCTACACCTTC.

V and J are TRBV5-4 and TRBJ2-5, with 7 nucleotides matching TRBD1. Trimming removed 2 bases from V and 4 bases from J; junction bases left unmatched: 8. Per the germline V gene, CDR1 is SGHNT and CDR2 is YYREEE (reference sequence). The CDR3 is 15 residues long. The CDR3 region has the DNA TGTGCCAGCAGCTTTTTTGGGGCAGGGGGAGAGACCCAGTACTTC. Translation gives CASSFFGAGGETQYF.

The V call is TRBV14, the J call TRBJ2-4; 7 nucleotides align to TRBD2. CDR1 is SGHDN, CDR2 FVKESK, per germline. This CDR3 is built from 15 residues. J lost 16 bases, V lost 0 bases, and 15 bases had no gene match. The CDR3 reads CASSQESRSGTTFYF. DNA for the CDR3: TGTGCCAGCAGCCAAGAAAGTCGGTCGGGGACTACCTTTTACTTC.

Comment on this clone: Additional DNA sequences in this sample encode the identical CDR3. The chain couples TRBV19 to TRBJ1-1; D may be TRBD1 (6 bases). This CDR3 is 12 amino acids long. Germline lookup yields CDR1 LNHDA and CDR2 SQIVND (reference sequence). Trimming left V 3 bases short and J 7 bases short, with 9 bases between. CDR3 bases: TGTGCCAGTAGTATTGGGGGCGGTGAAGCTTTCTTT. This encodes CASSIGGGEAFF.

This sequence joins TRBV7-8 and TRBJ2-5, with TRBD1 as a possible D gene (5 bases). This CDR3 comprises 14 residues. V was clipped by 1 base and J by 7 bases, with 13 bases between them. Looked up from germline, CDR1 is SGHVS and CDR2 is FQNEAQ. This CDR3 reads CASSLVGQSGTQYF. CDR3 bases: TGTGCCAGCAGCTTAGTGGGGCAGTCCGGGACCCAGTACTTC.

This chain uses TRBV28 with TRBJ2-2; D unresolved. The CDR3 covers 12 residues. Trimming stripped 4 bases from V and 4 bases from J, with 4 bases between. Looked up from germline, CDR1 is MDHEN and CDR2 is SYDVKM. The CDR3 region is CASSSITGELFF. Written as DNA, the CDR3 is TGTGCCAGCAGTTCTATCACCGGGGAGCTGTTTTTT.

The chain has TRBV28 and TRBJ2-2; no definite D call. V shed 1 base and J shed 6 bases, with 3 bases lying between them. Germline values: CDR1 MDHEN, CDR2 SYDVKM. This CDR3 has 12 residues. The CDR3 bases are TGTGCCAGCAGTTTATCCGCCGGGGAGCTGTTTTTT. It yields the protein CASSLSAGELFF.

V is TRBV5-1 and J is TRBJ2-1, with 12 bases aligning to TRBD2. This CDR3 has 14 residues. CDR1 and CDR2 from the germline V gene are SGHRS and YFSETQ. The V and J ends lost 3 bases and 7 bases, in that order; junction bases with no gene match: 2. Here the CDR3 reads CASSSTSGRNEQFF. DNA for the CDR3: TGCGCCAGCAGCTCGACTAGCGGGAGAAATGAGCAGTTCTTC.

The chain combines TRBV19 with TRBJ2-7, with TRBD1 as a possible D gene (6 bases). V was trimmed by 3 bases and J by 3 bases, leaving 12 bases between them. CDR1 is LNHDA, CDR2 SQIVND, per germline (reference sequence). This CDR3 is built from 14 residues. CDR3 in DNA: TGTGCCAGTAGTATGGACAGAGATTTCTACGAGCAGTACTTC. Translated, it gives CASSMDRDFYEQYF.

The genes are TRBV5-6 and TRBJ2-1, with D perhaps TRBD1 (6 bases). Germline values: CDR1 SGHDT, CDR2 YYEEEE. V dropped 6 bases and J dropped 0 bases, with 19 bases sitting between them. The CDR3 is 17 amino acids. Written as DNA, the CDR3 is TGTGCCAGCACCTGGGGGCGGAACGCCAGCTCCTACAATGAGCAGTTCTTC. Protein sequence: CASTWGRNASSYNEQFF.

This sequence joins TRBV4-1 and TRBJ2-2; 9 nucleotides agree with TRBD1. The CDR3 consists of 14 residues. J lost 6 bases, V lost 1 base, and 0 bases had no gene match. Looked up from germline, CDR1 is MGHRA and CDR2 is YSYEKL. CDR3 sequence: CASSQGQGAGELFF. CDR3 DNA: TGCGCCAGCAGCCAAGGACAGGGGGCCGGGGAGCTGTTTTTT.

In nucleotides, the CDR3 is TGTGCCAGCAGTTTCGACAGGGGCGACTACGAGCAGTACTTC. Translation gives CASSFDRGDYEQYF. The chain uses TRBV27 and TRBJ2-7, with 8 bases fitting TRBD1. Looked up from germline, CDR1 is MNHEY and CDR2 is SMNVEV (reference sequence). The ends lost 3 bases at V and 3 bases at J; junction bases unmatched: 4. The CDR3 covers 14 residues.

V is TRBV7-2 and J is TRBJ1-4; D is uncertain. V was trimmed by 1 base and J by 8 bases, leaving 8 bases between them. Germline CDR1 SGHTA, CDR2 FQGNSA. The CDR3 spans 13 residues. The CDR3 protein is CASSLVRSEKLFF. The CDR3, as DNA: TGTGCCAGCAGCTTAGTACGGAGCGAAAAACTGTTTTTT.

The chain recombines TRBV9 with TRBJ2-2; 13 nucleotides match TRBD2. V was pared by 6 bases and J by 6 bases, with 8 bases of the junction left unmatched. The CDR3 loop spans 16 amino acids. In germline, CDR1 is SGDLS, CDR2 YYNGEE. As DNA, the CDR3 is TGTGCCAGCACCTCCAGGACTAGCGGGAGCGCCGGGGAGCTGTTTTTT. Translated: CASTSRTSGSAGELFF.

This chain joins TRBV6-5 and TRBJ2-3; D gene unclear. The germline CDR1 and CDR2 sequences are MNHEY and SVGAGI. This CDR3 spans 12 amino acids. With 7 bases removed from V and 6 bases from J, the gap between germline ends came to 11 bases. The CDR3 coding sequence is TGTGCCAGCAACGGCGGTGGCGATACGCAGTATTTT. Translation: CASNGGGDTQYF.

This sequence joins TRBV28 and TRBJ2-2; perhaps TRBD2 as D (6 bases). The V and J ends lost 7 bases and 4 bases respectively, with 22 bases between them. Per germline, CDR1 MDHEN and CDR2 SYDVKM. The CDR3 covers 17 residues. The CDR3 is CASTPQATGVFTGELFF. CDR3 bases: TGTGCCAGCACCCCCCAAGCAACGGGAGTCTTCACCGGGGAGCTGTTTTTT.

The chain joins TRBV7-3 to TRBJ2-3; perhaps TRBD2 as D (6 bases). Trimming cost V 1 base and J 1 base, with 9 bases left between them. Germline CDR1 and CDR2: SGHTA and FQGTGA. The CDR3 is 15 residues long. CDR3 residues: CASSLRSSGTDTQYF. The CDR3 DNA reads as TGTGCCAGCAGCTTAAGGTCTAGCGGCACAGATACGCAGTATTTT.